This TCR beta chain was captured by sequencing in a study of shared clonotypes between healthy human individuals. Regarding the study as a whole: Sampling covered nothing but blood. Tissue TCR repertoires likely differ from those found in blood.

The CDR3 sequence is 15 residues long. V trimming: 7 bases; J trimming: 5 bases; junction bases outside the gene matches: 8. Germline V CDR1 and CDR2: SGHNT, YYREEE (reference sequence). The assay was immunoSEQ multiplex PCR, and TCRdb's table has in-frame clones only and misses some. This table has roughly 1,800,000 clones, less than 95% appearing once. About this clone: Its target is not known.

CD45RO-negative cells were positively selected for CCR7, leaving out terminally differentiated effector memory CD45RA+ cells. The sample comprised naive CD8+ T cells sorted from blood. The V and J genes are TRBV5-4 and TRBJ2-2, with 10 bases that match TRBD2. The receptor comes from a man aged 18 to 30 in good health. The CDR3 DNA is TGTGCCAGCCAAGCGGGGGGGCCAGGGACCGGGGAGCTGTTTTTT. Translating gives CASQAGGPGTGELFF.